This is a list of T cell receptor beta chains from one sample in a study of OX40 agonist ivuxolimab in advanced cancers. Assay used: immunoSEQ multiplex PCR; TCRdb lists only in-frame clones, some missing. The sample includes 35,000 or so clones, approximately 78% seen only once; the top ten take roughly 2%. The material was CD4+ or CD8+ T cells sorted from blood, obtained in a trial of the OX40 agonist ivuxolimab. The origin of the receptors is an adult with an advanced solid tumor such as melanoma, head and neck, liver or kidney cancer. CDR3s include the opening cysteine and the closing phenylalanine or tryptophan. D genes are given only for firm matches. Clone size is shown for a subset of rows, as once, few, many or a class of expanded clone.

>TRBV5-6|TRBJ2-1|-|-
TGTGCCAGCAGCTTCCGGCGTGAGCAGTTCTTC
CASSFRREQFF
>TRBV14|TRBJ2-1|-|-
TGTGCCAGCAGCCAGGCCCCAGGTGGTGAGCAGTTCTTC
CASSQAPGGEQFF
>TRBV11-2|TRBJ1-5|-|TRBD1
TGTGCCAGCAGTTTACAGGGGAACAATCAGCCCCAGCATTTT
CASSLQGNNQPQHF
>TRBV7-9|TRBJ2-1|-|TRBD2
TGTGCCAGCAGCTCGGACCCGGGACTAGCGGGAGGGCATGAGCAGTTCTTC
CASSSDPGLAGGHEQFF
>TRBV2|TRBJ2-1|-|TRBD2
TGTGCCACCTATAGCGGGGCCTCGGCCTACAATGAGCAGTTCTTC
CATYSGASAYNEQFF
>TRBV11-2|TRBJ1-1|-|-
TGTGCCAGCAACGGTCTTGGGGGGTGGAACACTGAAGCTTTCTTT
CASNGLGGWNTEAFF
>TRBV6-5|TRBJ1-2|-|TRBD1
TGTGCCAGCAGTTACTGGACAGGGGGGAATGGCTACACCTTC
CASSYWTGGNGYTF
>TRBV10-3|TRBJ2-3|-|TRBD2
TGTGCCATCAAGGTGGGACTGGGACTAGCGGGAGGGTACACAGATACGCAGTATTTT
CAIKVGLGLAGGYTDTQYF
>TRBV5-8|TRBJ1-3|medium-sized|-
TGTGCCAGCAGCTTGGGACGTTTGTTCGGAAACACCATATATTTT
CASSLGRLFGNTIYF
>TRBV18|TRBJ2-7|-|-
TGTGCCAGCTCACCAACGGGGGGTCAGGGGCTAAACGAGCAGTACTTC
CASSPTGGQGLNEQYF
>TRBV9|TRBJ2-1|-|TRBD2
TGTGCCAGCAGCGTAGGAGCTAGCGGGAACTACAATGAGCAGTTCTTC
CASSVGASGNYNEQFF
>TRBV7-9|TRBJ1-2|-|TRBD1
TGTGCCAGCAGCTTGAGCGGACAGGGATGGGGCTATGGCTACACCTTC
CASSLSGQGWGYGYTF
>TRBV19|TRBJ2-7|few|TRBD1
TGTGCCAGTAGGGGATGGACAGGCGTTTACTACGAGCAGTACTTC
CASRGWTGVYYEQYF
>TRBV10-2|TRBJ2-1|-|TRBD2
TGCGCCAGCAGTGAGCAACGGAGCGGGAGCTCCTACAATGAGCAGTTCTTC
CASSEQRSGSSYNEQFF
>TRBV7-9|TRBJ1-4|-|-
TGTGCCAGCAGCTTAGGAGACGCCGGGAAGGAAAAACTGTTTTTT
CASSLGDAGKEKLFF
>TRBV29-1|TRBJ2-1|-|TRBD1
TGCAGCGTGACCGGACAGGGTAGTGAGCAGTTCTTC
CSVTGQGSEQFF
>TRBV9|TRBJ1-2|once|TRBD1
TGTGCCAGCAGCCACGACAGGGGCTATGGCTACACCTTC
CASSHDRGYGYTF
>TRBV9|TRBJ2-1|-|TRBD2
TGTGCCAGCAGCGTAGGGACTAGCGGGAGTCATGAGCAGTTCTTC
CASSVGTSGSHEQFF
>TRBV30|TRBJ1-5|-|TRBD1
TGTGCCTGGAGTGACTGGGACAGACCCAATCAGCCCCAGCATTTT
CAWSDWDRPNQPQHF
>TRBV27|TRBJ1-4|-|-
TGTGCCAGCAGTTTAAAGGGGGGCGGTGAAAAACTGTTTTTT
CASSLKGGGEKLFF
>TRBV28|TRBJ2-5|-|TRBD2
TGTGCCAGCAGCCGGGGACTAGCGGGCCGGGAGACCCAGTACTTC
CASSRGLAGRETQYF
>TRBV27|TRBJ2-3|-|-
TGTGCCAGCTCCCGGGGCGCAGATACGCAGTATTTT
CASSRGADTQYF
>TRBV7-8|TRBJ1-1|once|-
TGTGCCAGCACCCAAAGCCACACAGGGAAGAACACTGAAGCTTTCTTT
CASTQSHTGKNTEAFF
>TRBV4-1|TRBJ1-3|-|TRBD1
TGCGCCAGCAGCCGACCAGGGGGGGACCCAAAGAGCTCTGGAAACACCATATATTTT
CASSRPGGDPKSSGNTIYF
>TRBV2|TRBJ1-5|-|-
TGTGCCAGCGGGGGAGGGGAAAATCAGCCCCAGCATTTT
CASGGGENQPQHF
>TRBV2|TRBJ2-5|once|-
TGTGCCAGCAGTGAAACGAGAGAGACCCAGTACTTC
CASSETRETQYF